This is a list of T cell receptor beta chains from one sample in a study of shared clonotypes between healthy human individuals. Only in-frame clones appear in the TCRdb table, and some are missing; sequencing was by immunoSEQ multiplex PCR. Of around 1,000,000 clones detected, around 77% appear once; the ten largest clones hold roughly 0.9%. Sequencing used memory CD4+ T cells from PBMCs. The receptor source for this set is a man younger than 35 in good health. Some clones in this sample may be carry-over from other donors' samples. The CDR3 runs from the conserved cysteine through the conserved F or W. The order of the fields is clone size, J gene, V gene, D gene, CDR3 protein, CDR3 DNA. A D gene is named only where the DNA matches it firmly. Only part of the rows carry a size: once, few, many, or a class if the clone is expanded.

abundance: NA
j_gene: TRBJ2-7
v_gene: TRBV5-4
d_gene: TRBD2
CDR3aa: CASSGRTSGNNYEQYF
CDR3nt: TGTGCCAGCAGCGGCCGGACTAGCGGGAATAACTACGAGCAGTACTTC

abundance: NA
j_gene: TRBJ2-3
v_gene: TRBV5-1
d_gene: TRBD2
CDR3aa: CASSRGLAGADTQYF
CDR3nt: TGCGCCAGCAGCAGAGGACTAGCGGGAGCCGATACGCAGTATTTT

abundance: many
j_gene: TRBJ1-2
v_gene: TRBV6-6
d_gene: NA
CDR3aa: CASSYSGHPYGYTF
CDR3nt: TGTGCCAGCAGTTACTCGGGACACCCCTATGGCTACACCTTC

abundance: NA
j_gene: TRBJ2-5
v_gene: TRBV6-1
d_gene: TRBD1
CDR3aa: CASLKTGTQETQYF
CDR3nt: TGTGCCAGCCTCAAGACAGGGACCCAAGAGACCCAGTACTTC

abundance: once
j_gene: TRBJ2-2
v_gene: TRBV10-3
d_gene: NA
CDR3aa: CAISDHARYTGELFF
CDR3nt: TGTGCCATCAGTGATCATGCGCGATACACCGGGGAGCTGTTTTTT

abundance: few
j_gene: TRBJ2-6
v_gene: TRBV11-2
d_gene: NA
CDR3aa: CASSLQGNIGANVLTF
CDR3nt: TGTGCCAGCAGCCTACAGGGAAATATTGGGGCCAACGTCCTGACTTTC

abundance: NA
j_gene: TRBJ1-5
v_gene: TRBV19
d_gene: NA
CDR3aa: CASSIKGLGQPQHF
CDR3nt: TGTGCCAGTAGTATCAAGGGGTTAGGACAGCCCCAGCATTTT

abundance: once
j_gene: TRBJ1-2
v_gene: TRBV5-1
d_gene: NA
CDR3aa: CASSLGATATLYGYTF
CDR3nt: TGCGCCAGCAGCTTGGGTGCGACAGCCACTCTTTATGGCTACACCTTC

abundance: NA
j_gene: TRBJ2-3
v_gene: TRBV2
d_gene: NA
CDR3aa: CASRRSTDTQYF
CDR3nt: TGTGCCAGCAGACGTAGCACAGATACGCAGTATTTT

abundance: NA
j_gene: TRBJ2-7
v_gene: TRBV29-1
d_gene: NA
CDR3aa: CSVAAGGSYEQYF
CDR3nt: TGCAGCGTTGCCGCCGGAGGGAGCTACGAGCAGTACTTC

abundance: NA
j_gene: TRBJ2-2
v_gene: TRBV9
d_gene: TRBD2
CDR3aa: CASSVGLAGGPGTGELFF
CDR3nt: TGTGCCAGCAGCGTGGGACTAGCGGGAGGGCCCGGCACCGGGGAGCTGTTTTTT

abundance: NA
j_gene: TRBJ2-6
v_gene: TRBV5-4
d_gene: NA
CDR3aa: CASSFRTAPEVGANVLTF
CDR3nt: TGTGCCAGCAGCTTTCGGACCGCGCCAGAGGTAGGGGCCAACGTCCTGACTTTC

abundance: NA
j_gene: TRBJ2-3
v_gene: TRBV6-5
d_gene: NA
CDR3aa: CASRELSTDTQYF
CDR3nt: TGTGCCAGTCGGGAACTAAGCACAGATACGCAGTATTTT

abundance: NA
j_gene: TRBJ2-2
v_gene: TRBV5-4
d_gene: NA
CDR3aa: CASSSGGQTGELFF
CDR3nt: TGTGCCAGCAGCTCCGGAGGTCAGACCGGGGAGCTGTTTTTT

abundance: NA
j_gene: TRBJ2-1
v_gene: TRBV2
d_gene: TRBD2
CDR3aa: CASTVGGLAGGGEQFF
CDR3nt: TGTGCCAGCACCGTAGGGGGACTAGCGGGAGGGGGTGAGCAGTTCTTC

abundance: NA
j_gene: TRBJ2-1
v_gene: TRBV2
d_gene: NA
CDR3aa: CASTRVPGEQFF
CDR3nt: TGTGCCAGCACCAGGGTACCGGGTGAGCAGTTCTTC

abundance: NA
j_gene: TRBJ2-7
v_gene: TRBV5-4
d_gene: NA
CDR3aa: CASSPTVATPYYEQYF
CDR3nt: TGTGCCAGCAGCCCCACGGTAGCGACCCCCTACTACGAGCAGTACTTC

abundance: NA
j_gene: TRBJ1-2
v_gene: TRBV5-5
d_gene: TRBD1
CDR3aa: CASSLPGQGNYGYTF
CDR3nt: TGTGCCAGCAGCTTACCGGGACAGGGTAACTATGGCTACACCTTC

abundance: NA
j_gene: TRBJ2-3
v_gene: TRBV7-9
d_gene: NA
CDR3aa: CASSFTRETDTQYF
CDR3nt: TGTGCCAGCAGTTTCACCCGAGAGACAGATACGCAGTATTTT

abundance: NA
j_gene: TRBJ2-3
v_gene: TRBV30
d_gene: NA
CDR3aa: CAWSVLGDPTDTQYF
CDR3nt: TGTGCCTGGAGTGTACTCGGGGACCCCACAGATACGCAGTATTTT

abundance: NA
j_gene: TRBJ2-1
v_gene: TRBV28
d_gene: TRBD1
CDR3aa: CASSSPGGLLHNEQFF
CDR3nt: TGTGCCAGCAGTTCGCCAGGGGGCCTACTCCACAATGAGCAGTTCTTC

abundance: NA
j_gene: TRBJ1-2
v_gene: TRBV19
d_gene: TRBD1
CDR3aa: CATKLDRGNYGYTF
CDR3nt: TGTGCCACCAAGTTGGACAGGGGGAACTATGGCTACACCTTC

abundance: NA
j_gene: TRBJ1-5
v_gene: TRBV5-6
d_gene: NA
CDR3aa: CASSLSGFNQPQHF
CDR3nt: TGTGCCAGCAGCCTTTCAGGATTCAATCAGCCCCAGCATTTT

abundance: once
j_gene: TRBJ2-7
v_gene: TRBV7-9
d_gene: TRBD1
CDR3aa: CASSQTGGYYEQYF
CDR3nt: TGTGCCAGCAGCCAAACAGGGGGATACTACGAGCAGTACTTC

abundance: NA
j_gene: TRBJ2-7
v_gene: TRBV6-5
d_gene: NA
CDR3aa: CASRIQGWQYF
CDR3nt: TGTGCCAGCAGGATACAGGGCTGGCAGTACTTC

abundance: NA
j_gene: TRBJ1-1
v_gene: TRBV5-1
d_gene: TRBD1
CDR3aa: CASQRQGGNTEAFF
CDR3nt: TGCGCCAGCCAACGACAGGGTGGTAACACTGAAGCTTTCTTT

abundance: few
j_gene: TRBJ2-2
v_gene: TRBV7-9
d_gene: NA
CDR3aa: CASSRGVGELFF
CDR3nt: TGTGCCAGCAGCCGGGGAGTCGGGGAGCTGTTTTTT

abundance: few
j_gene: TRBJ2-3
v_gene: TRBV6-4
d_gene: NA
CDR3aa: CASSEHRTTDTQYF
CDR3nt: TGTGCCAGCAGTGAGCACAGGACCACAGATACGCAGTATTTT